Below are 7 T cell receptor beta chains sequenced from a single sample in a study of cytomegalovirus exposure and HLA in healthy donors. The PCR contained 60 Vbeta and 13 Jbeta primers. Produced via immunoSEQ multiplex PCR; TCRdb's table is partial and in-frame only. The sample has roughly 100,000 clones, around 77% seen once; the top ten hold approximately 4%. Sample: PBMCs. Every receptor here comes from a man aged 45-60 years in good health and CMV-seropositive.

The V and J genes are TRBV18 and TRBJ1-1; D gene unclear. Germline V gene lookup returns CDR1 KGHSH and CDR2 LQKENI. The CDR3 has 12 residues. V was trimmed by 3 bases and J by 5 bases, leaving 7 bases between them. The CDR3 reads CASSPRETEAFF. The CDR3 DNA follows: TGTGCCAGCTCACCGCGGGAAACTGAAGCTTTCTTT.

This chain's CDR3 is CASSATGLETQYF. Here the CDR3 DNA reads TGTGCCAGCAGTGCTACAGGGCTCGAGACCCAGTACTTC. The rearrangement links TRBV6-1 to TRBJ2-5, with D possibly matching TRBD1 (6 bases). The germline V gene encodes CDR1 MNHNS and CDR2 SASEGT. Trimming left V 4 bases short and J 5 bases short, with 11 bases between. This CDR3 region has 13 residues.

CDR3 coding DNA: TGTGCCAGCAGATCCGACAGGGCAGAGTACCAAGAGACCCAGTACTTC. Translating it yields CASRSDRAEYQETQYF. The chain employs TRBV6-6 and TRBJ2-5; 7 bases agree with TRBD1. The CDR3 is made up of 16 amino acids. V shed 6 bases, J shed 0 bases, and the junction held 10 bases outside the gene matches. Germline CDR1 MNHNY, CDR2 SVGAGI (reference sequence).

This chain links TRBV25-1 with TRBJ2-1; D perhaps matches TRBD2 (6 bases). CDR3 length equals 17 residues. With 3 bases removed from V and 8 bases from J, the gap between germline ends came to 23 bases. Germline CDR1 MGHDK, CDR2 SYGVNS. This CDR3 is CASSDGRGPGRRDEQFF. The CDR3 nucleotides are TGTGCCAGCAGTGACGGGCGGGGCCCAGGACGGCGCGATGAGCAGTTCTTC. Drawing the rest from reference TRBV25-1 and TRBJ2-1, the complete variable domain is EADIYQTPRYLVIGTGKKITLECSQTMGHDKMYWYQQDPGMELHLIHYSYGVNSTEKGDLSSESTVSRIRTEHFPLTLESARPSHTSQYLCASSDGRGPGRRDEQFFGPGTRLTVL.

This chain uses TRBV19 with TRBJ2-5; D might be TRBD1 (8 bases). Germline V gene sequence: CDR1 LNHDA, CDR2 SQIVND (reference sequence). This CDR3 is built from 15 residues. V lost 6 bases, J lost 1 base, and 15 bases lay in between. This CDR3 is CASSLTGGGQETQYF. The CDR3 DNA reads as TGTGCCAGTAGCCTCACAGGGGGGGGCCAAGAGACCCAGTACTTC. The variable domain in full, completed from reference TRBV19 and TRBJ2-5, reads DGGITQSPKYLFRKEGQNVTLSCEQNLNHDAMYWYRQDPGQGLRLIYYSQIVNDFQKGDIAEGYSVSREKKESFPLTVTSAQKNPTAFYLCASSLTGGGQETQYFGPGTRLLVL.

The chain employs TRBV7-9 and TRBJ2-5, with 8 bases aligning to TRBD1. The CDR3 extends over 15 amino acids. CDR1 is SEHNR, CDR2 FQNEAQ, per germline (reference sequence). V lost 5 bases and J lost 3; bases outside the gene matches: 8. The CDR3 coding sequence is TGTGCCAGCAGCCTGCCCAGGGGGCGGGAAGAGACCCAGTACTTC. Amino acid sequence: CASSLPRGREETQYF.

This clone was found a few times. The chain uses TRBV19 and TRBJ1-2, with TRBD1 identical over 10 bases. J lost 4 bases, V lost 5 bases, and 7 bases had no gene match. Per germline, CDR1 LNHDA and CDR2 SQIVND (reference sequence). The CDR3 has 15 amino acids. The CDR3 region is CASSPGTGDTYGYTF. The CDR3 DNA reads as TGTGCCAGTAGTCCGGGGACAGGGGATACCTATGGCTACACCTTC.